This TCR beta chain originates from a study of blood T cells in healthy people across ages. A J-beta primer mix and a sample-barcoded 5' primer were used in a second PCR of roughly 6 to 11 cycles. TCRdb used MiXCR to reprocess the 5' RACE reads, holding one entry per CDR3 protein. The sample has hundreds of thousands of distinct CDR3 sequences; 56% are singletons. What was sequenced was blood. This sequence was found in a man in his forties in good health.

CDR3 nucleotides: TGTGCCAGCAGCGTCGCGTGGTCCGATGAGCAGTTCTTC. Protein: CASSVAWSDEQFF. This chain connects TRBV5-4 to TRBJ2-1; D remains unclear. Trimming shortened V by 4 bases and J by 8 bases, and 13 bases separated the two germline ends. The germline CDR1 and CDR2 sequences are SGHNT and YYREEE (reference sequence). The CDR3 has 13 residues.